Presented here are 32 T cell receptor beta chains from one specimen sequenced in a study of Graves' ophthalmopathy and Graves' hyperthyroidism. The sequenced template was RNA, covering the TCR beta CDR3 region. Following a first-round RT-PCR that used HTBI primers, a second-round multiplex PCR was carried out. TCRdb re-called the multiplex PCR reads with MiXCR, one entry per CDR3 protein. Here the sample spans approximately 410,000 distinct CDR3 sequences, just over 15% being singletons. Sequencing was carried out using peripheral blood. The source is a woman between 18 and 29 years old with stable Graves' hyperthyroidism.

About this clonotype itself: A single base separates this from a much larger clone, so it may be a read error. This chain joins TRBV25-1 and TRBJ2-2, with D possibly called TRBD1 or TRBD2 (6 bases each). Germline CDR1 MGHDK, CDR2 SYGVNS. The CDR3 runs to 16 residues. The DNA of the CDR3 is TGTGCCAGCAGTGAAAGGGGCAGGGGTGACACCGGGGGGCTGTTTTTT. Translating gives CASSERGRGDTGGLFF. Full variable domain (remainder filled in from reference TRBV25-1 and TRBJ2-2): EADIYQTPRYLVIGTGKKITLECSQTMGHDKMYWYQQDPGMELHLIHYSYGVNSTEKGDLSSESTVSRIRTEHFPLTLESARPSHTSQYLCASSERGRGDTGGLFFGEGSRLTVL.

This clonotype was recorded a few times. This rearrangement joins TRBV20-1 to TRBJ1-5; a weak D match, TRBD1 (5 bases). The CDR3 runs to 18 residues. Per germline, CDR1 DFQATT and CDR2 SNEGSKA (reference sequence). V lost 0 bases and J lost 4, with 22 bases in between. The CDR3 sequence: CSARDLGTDSPGNQPQHF. DNA for the CDR3: TGCAGTGCTAGAGATTTAGGGACCGATTCACCTGGAAATCAGCCCCAGCATTTT.

This clonotype was seen a few times. V and J are TRBV7-2 and TRBJ2-7, with 9 bases identical to TRBD1. The V and J ends lost 6 bases and 5 bases, in that order; junction bases with no gene match: 8. Looked up from germline, CDR1 is SGHTA and CDR2 is FQGNSA. The CDR3 spans 14 residues. This CDR3 reads CASRSGTGKDEQYF. For the CDR3, the DNA is TGTGCCAGCAGATCCGGGACAGGGAAGGACGAGCAGTACTTC.

This clonotype was detected many times. This chain uses TRBV11-2 with TRBJ1-1; TRBD1 matches at 8 bases. Looked up from germline, CDR1 is SGHAT and CDR2 is FQNNGV. This CDR3 spans 16 amino acids. Trimming took 1 base from V and 5 from J; bases not matched to a gene: 9. This CDR3 reads CASSLVGRGRKTEAFF. The CDR3 nucleotides read TGTGCCAGCAGCTTAGTCGGCAGGGGGCGGAAAACTGAAGCTTTCTTT.

V and J are TRBV11-2 and TRBJ1-1; perhaps TRBD1 as D (6 bases). The ends were cut back, 5 bases at V and 4 bases at J, with 17 bases in the middle. This CDR3 has 15 residues. Germline V gene lookup returns CDR1 SGHAT and CDR2 FQNNGV. The CDR3 sequence: CASSPTGYRVTEAFF. CDR3 nucleotides: TGTGCCAGCAGCCCTACAGGGTATAGGGTCACTGAAGCTTTCTTT.

This clonotype was recorded at least ten times. The J gene is TRBJ1-1, the V gene TRBV14, with a tentative D call TRBD1 (5 bases). This CDR3 comprises 14 residues. V lost 3 bases, J lost 0 bases, and 8 bases lay in between. Germline values: CDR1 SGHDN, CDR2 FVKESK. CDR3 residues: CASSQRGLNTEAFF. The CDR3 DNA is TGTGCCAGCAGCCAGCGGGGCCTGAACACTGAAGCTTTCTTT. Full variable domain (rest looked up from reference TRBV14 and TRBJ1-1): EAGVTQFPSHSVIEKGQTVTLRCDPISGHDNLYWYRRVMGKEIKFLLHFVKESKQDESGMPNNRFLAERTGGTYSTLKVQPAELEDSGVYFCASSQRGLNTEAFFGQGTRLTVV.

The rearrangement uses TRBV13 and TRBJ1-3; unclear D gene. The CDR3 is 16 residues long. Germline values: CDR1 PRHDT, CDR2 FYEKMQ (reference sequence). V was cut by 3 bases and J by 0 bases, with 12 bases left in between. The CDR3 spells CASSLGASISGNTIYF. DNA for the CDR3: TGTGCCAGCAGCTTGGGAGCTTCCATCTCTGGAAACACCATATATTTT.

This clonotype has ten or more counts. The chain carries TRBV6-2 or TRBV6-3 and TRBJ1-2; tentatively, D is TRBD1 (5 bases). Germline-derived CDR1 and CDR2 are MNHEY and SVGEGT. V shed 7 bases and J shed 3 bases, with 18 bases lying between them. The length of the CDR3 is 15 residues. The CDR3 reads CASKGRPWSDYGYTF. DNA for the CDR3: TGTGCCAGCAAGGGGAGGCCTTGGTCTGACTATGGCTACACCTTC.

This clonotype has at least ten counts. The V call is TRBV7-9, the J call TRBJ1-1; perhaps TRBD1 as D (6 bases). Germline-derived CDR1 and CDR2 are SEHNR and FQNEAQ (reference sequence). The V and J ends lost 3 bases and 7 bases respectively, with 15 bases between them. The CDR3 spans 14 residues. The CDR3 DNA follows: TGTGCCAGCAGCTTTTCGTCAGGGGCGGATGAAGCTTTCTTT. This codes for CASSFSSGADEAFF.

This clonotype was found many times. CDR3: CASSLGGRDNQPQHF. The CDR3 coding sequence is TGTGCCAGCAGCTTAGGAGGGCGCGATAATCAGCCCCAGCATTTT. The chain carries TRBV7-2 and TRBJ1-5; no clear D. V was cut by 1 base and J by 4 bases, with 11 bases left in between. The CDR3 is 15 residues long. Germline CDR1 is SGHTA and CDR2 is FQGNSA.

This clonotype was seen ten or more times. This rearrangement joins TRBV12-3 or TRBV12-4 to TRBJ1-2; D remains ambiguous. CDR3 length equals 15 residues. The V and J ends lost 2 bases and 3 bases respectively, with 13 bases between them. The CDR3 loop reads CASSLWIQVDYGYTF. CDR3 nucleotide sequence: TGTGCCAGCAGTTTATGGATCCAGGTGGACTATGGCTACACCTTC.

This clonotype was seen ten or more times. The chain recombines TRBV29-1 with TRBJ2-7; 7 bases map to TRBD1. The V gene end was trimmed by 4 bases and the J gene end by 3 bases; junction bases not matched to a gene: 9. This CDR3 is built from 14 residues. Per germline, CDR1 SQVTM and CDR2 ANQGSEA. In DNA, the CDR3 is TGCAGCGTTGCGACAGGGTATAAGATCTACGAGCAGTACTTC. This sequence encodes CSVATGYKIYEQYF.

This clonotype has ten or more counts. Written as DNA, the CDR3 is TGTGCCAGCACGCCCAGGTCGAACTTTGAAGCTTTCTTT. The encoded protein is CASTPRSNFEAFF. The J gene is TRBJ1-1, the V gene TRBV6-1, with D uncertain. The CDR3 spans 13 residues. CDR1 is MNHNS, CDR2 SASEGT, per germline. V was pared by 7 bases and J by 7 bases, with 16 bases between.

This clonotype was recorded many times. The chain combines TRBV7-9 with TRBJ2-5, with 9 bases identical to TRBD2. Trimming took 5 bases from V and 3 from J; bases not matched to a gene: 10. The CDR3 spans 16 residues. CDR1 SEHNR and CDR2 FQNEAQ come from the germline V gene (reference sequence). This CDR3 is CASSRGRGGREETQYF. The CDR3 region has the DNA TGTGCCAGCAGCCGAGGGCGGGGGGGAAGAGAAGAGACCCAGTACTTC.

In this sample, this clonotype turned up many times. This chain links TRBV5-1 with TRBJ2-7, with 9 bases identical to TRBD2. CDR1 is SGHRS and CDR2 is YFSETQ in the germline V gene. This CDR3 region has 15 residues. Trimming at V came to 7 bases and at J to 2 bases, leaving 10 bases not matched to a gene. The CDR3 coding sequence is TGCGCCAGCTCCCACGGTGGCGGGGGGGCCTACGAGCAGTACTTC. Translation: CASSHGGGGAYEQYF.

The table lists this clonotype with a few counts. This chain joins TRBV5-1 and TRBJ2-7; maybe TRBD2 (5 bases). CDR3 size: 14 residues. Trimming left V 0 bases short and J 4 bases short, with 11 bases between. The germline V gene encodes CDR1 SGHRS and CDR2 YFSETQ. This CDR3 reads CASSLGLSEYEQYF. CDR3 DNA sequence: TGCGCCAGCAGCTTGGGACTTAGCGAATACGAGCAGTACTTC.

This clonotype was found many times. J is TRBJ2-5 and V is TRBV12-3 or TRBV12-4; TRBD2 agrees at 7 bases. Trimming removed 6 bases from V and 2 bases from J; junction bases left unmatched: 6. This CDR3 contains 14 residues. This CDR3 reads CASSPTSSQETQYF. The CDR3 DNA sequence: TGTGCCAGCAGCCCGACTAGCAGTCAAGAGACCCAGTACTTC.

This clonotype was counted many times. This chain uses TRBV6-1 with TRBJ2-5, with 7 bases that match TRBD2. The V segment lost 3 bases and the J segment 14 bases; nucleotides outside the gene matches: 15. This CDR3 region has 14 residues. CDR1 and CDR2 (germline): MNHNS, SASEGT. Here the CDR3 reads CASSDLGLPFHPYF. The CDR3 region has the DNA TGTGCCAGCAGTGACCTGGGACTACCCTTTCACCCATACTTC.

Ten or more counts support this clonotype. The chain employs TRBV6-4 and TRBJ2-7; no definite D call. The germline gives CDR1 MRHNA, CDR2 SNTAGT. The V gene lost 5 bases and the J gene lost 4 bases, with 9 bases spanning the gap. This CDR3 is built from 12 residues. In DNA, the CDR3 is TGTGCCAGCAGTTCTGGCGGTTACGAGCAGTACTTC. Protein product: CASSSGGYEQYF.

This clonotype was seen many times. This chain joins TRBV5-1 and TRBJ1-2, with D possibly matching TRBD1 (5 bases). Trimming removed 2 bases from V and 1 base from J, with 9 bases in between. This CDR3 has 14 amino acids. Germline-derived CDR1 and CDR2 are SGHRS and YFSETQ. CDR3 residues: CASSFDSRNYGYTF. Written as DNA, the CDR3 is TGCGCCAGCAGCTTTGACAGTCGTAACTATGGCTACACCTTC.

CDR3: CASSQEGPLVGHQPQHF. The CDR3 DNA reads as TGTGCCAGCAGCCAAGAGGGGCCGCTGGTGGGCCATCAGCCCCAGCATTTT. The rearrangement links TRBV3-1 to TRBJ1-5; D perhaps matches TRBD1 (5 bases). This CDR3 has 17 residues. The germline V gene has CDR1 LGHDT and CDR2 YNNKEL (reference sequence). Trimming took off 0 bases at V and 5 bases at J, with 17 bases between the two ends. Full variable domain (missing parts from reference TRBV3-1 and TRBJ1-5): DTAVSQTPKYLVTQMGNDKSIKCEQNLGHDTMYWYKQDSKKFLKIMFSYNNKELIINETVPNRFSPKSPDKAHLNLHINSLELGDSAVYFCASSQEGPLVGHQPQHFGDGTRLSIL.

This clonotype has a handful of counts. The rearrangement uses TRBV5-6 and TRBJ1-5; 7 nucleotides align to TRBD1. The CDR3 is 16 residues long. Germline V gene data show CDR1 as SGHDT and CDR2 as YYEEEE. Trimming at V came to 1 base and at J to 5 bases, leaving 9 bases not matched to a gene. The CDR3 is CASSLMARGGHQPQHF. CDR3 sequence (DNA): TGTGCCAGCAGCTTGATGGCCAGGGGGGGACATCAGCCCCAGCATTTT.

The chain combines TRBV7-9 with TRBJ2-2, with D perhaps TRBD1 (5 bases). The CDR3 is 12 residues long. The germline V and J ends were trimmed by 5 bases and 12 bases, with 13 bases remaining between them. The germline CDR1 and CDR2 sequences are SEHNR and FQNEAQ (reference sequence). The CDR3 is CASSIGAGKLFF. CDR3 in DNA: TGTGCCAGCAGCATAGGGGCAGGAAAGCTGTTTTTT. Looking up the rest from reference TRBV7-9 and TRBJ2-2 gives the full variable domain: DTGVSQNPRHKITKRGQNVTFRCDPISEHNRLYWYRQTLGQGPEFLTYFQNEAQLEKSRLLSDRFSAERPKGSFSTLEIQRTEQGDSAMYLCASSIGAGKLFFGEGSRLTVL.

This clonotype came up many times. The chain is built from TRBV20-1 and TRBJ2-5; D unclear. Germline CDR1 is DFQATT and CDR2 is SNEGSKA (reference sequence). The V and J ends lost 6 bases and 2 bases respectively, with 10 bases between them. CDR3 length equals 12 residues. DNA of the CDR3: TGCAGTGCCCTCGGAACACAAGAGACCCAGTACTTC. Its protein product is CSALGTQETQYF.

This clonotype was observed a handful of times. The chain carries TRBV12-5 and TRBJ2-7; 9 nucleotides match TRBD1. The germline CDR1 and CDR2 sequences are LGHNT and FRNRAP. This CDR3 comprises 14 residues. J gave up 6 bases and V 3 bases, and 6 bases lay outside the gene matches. CDR3: CASGLGTGLLEQYF. The CDR3 DNA is TGTGCTAGTGGTTTAGGGACAGGGCTCCTCGAGCAGTACTTC.

This clonotype was picked up many times. The V call is TRBV12-3 or TRBV12-4, the J call TRBJ1-1; no clear D gene. V dropped 6 bases and J dropped 0 bases, with 11 bases sitting between them. CDR3 length: 14 residues. The CDR3 is CASSTMPLNTEAFF. CDR3 nucleotide sequence: TGTGCCAGCAGCACAATGCCCCTGAACACTGAAGCTTTCTTT.

This chain links TRBV6-1 with TRBJ2-2; TRBD1 aligns across 11 bases. J was trimmed by 6 bases and V by 2 bases; bases with no gene match: 5. CDR3 size: 16 residues. CDR1 and CDR2 (germline): MNHNS, SASEGT. The DNA for the CDR3 is TGTGCCAGCAGTGAATACGGGACAGGGGGAGCCGGGGAGCTGTTTTTT. Residues: CASSEYGTGGAGELFF.

This clonotype was counted many times. The chain has TRBV29-1 and TRBJ1-1; the D is unclear. Trimming cost V 6 bases and J 3 bases, with 14 bases left between them. Germline CDR1 reads SQVTM; CDR2 reads ANQGSEA. CDR3 length equals 13 residues. CDR3 DNA sequence: TGCAGCGTCCGAGCCCCGATTCACACTGAAGCTTTCTTT. As protein: CSVRAPIHTEAFF.

Many counts were recorded for this clonotype. The rearrangement links TRBV6-1 to TRBJ2-2; 7 bases fit TRBD2. The CDR3 loop spans 17 amino acids. In germline, CDR1 is MNHNS, CDR2 SASEGT. The trim removed 0 bases at V and 0 bases at J, leaving 4 bases unmatched. The CDR3 spells CASSEALLAANTGELFF. Here the CDR3 DNA reads TGTGCCAGCAGTGAAGCGCTCCTAGCGGCGAACACCGGGGAGCTGTTTTTT.

V gene TRBV6-1 combines with J gene TRBJ1-1, with TRBD1 as a possible D gene (5 bases). CDR3 length: 16 amino acids. In germline, CDR1 is MNHNS, CDR2 SASEGT. With 5 bases removed from V and 2 bases from J, the gap between germline ends came to 18 bases. The CDR3 DNA reads as TGTGCCAGCAGTCCCCATGGGGGGGGGGATAACACTGAAGCTTTCTTT. This gives the protein CASSPHGGGDNTEAFF.

This chain uses TRBV19 with TRBJ2-7; tentative D call: TRBD1 (6 bases). V was shortened by 6 bases and J by 0 bases, with 15 bases between the two germline ends. Germline CDR1 is LNHDA and CDR2 is SQIVND (reference sequence). The CDR3 extends over 15 amino acids. CDR3 residues: CASSDGTQSSYEQYF. For the CDR3, the DNA is TGTGCCAGTAGCGACGGGACACAAAGCTCCTACGAGCAGTACTTC.

This clonotype was observed many times. The V and J genes are TRBV11-2 and TRBJ1-2, with 8 bases identical to TRBD1. CDR3 length: 15 amino acids. In germline, CDR1 is SGHAT, CDR2 FQNNGV. V dropped 0 bases and J dropped 6; count of bases not matched to a gene: 6. CDR3 amino acids: CASSLEDAGGHGYTF. The DNA of the CDR3 is TGTGCCAGCAGCTTAGAGGATGCAGGGGGCCATGGCTACACCTTC.